Following are 3 T cell receptor beta chains from one sample sequenced in a study of OX40 agonist ivuxolimab in advanced cancers. Sequencing was performed with immunoSEQ multiplex PCR; in TCRdb, only in-frame clones are kept and a portion is missing. Here the sample spans around 65,000 clones, 80% to 95% being singletons. The specimen was CD4+ or CD8+ T cells sorted from blood, collected in a trial of the OX40 agonist ivuxolimab. These receptors were collected from an adult with an advanced solid tumor such as melanoma, head and neck, liver or kidney cancer.

The rearrangement uses TRBV2 and TRBJ1-4; D is undetermined. The V gene lost 3 bases and the J gene lost 4 bases, with 6 bases spanning the gap. This CDR3 is built from 13 residues. Germline V gene sequence: CDR1 SNHLY, CDR2 FYNNEI. The CDR3 protein is CASSDYSNEKLFF. The CDR3 region has the DNA TGTGCCAGCAGTGATTATAGTAATGAAAAACTGTTTTTT.

The genes are TRBV6-6 and TRBJ2-3; 9 bases align to TRBD2. Germline CDR1 is MNHNY and CDR2 is SVGAGI (reference sequence). CDR3 length: 16 residues. Unmatched junction bases numbered 16, after V lost 7 bases and J lost 8 bases. The chain's CDR3 is CASTWGLAGGPGTQYF. CDR3 nucleotide sequence: TGTGCCAGCACCTGGGGCCTGGCGGGGGGGCCGGGTACGCAGTATTTT.

This clone is a singleton in its sample. The chain couples TRBV21-1 to TRBJ1-3. TRBV21-1 is a documented pseudogene. The CDR3 has 18 amino acids. CDR3 nucleotide sequence: TGTGCCAGCAGCAATCCCTTTTATCCTGAAAACGGGGGAAACACCATATATTTT. It specifies CASSNPFYPENGGNTIYF.